What follows describes a single T cell receptor beta chain. Its antigen is unknown. The sample comes from a study of vaccination and CD4 T cells after COVID-19. Points from the study as a whole: Median SARS-CoV-2-reactive clonotype numbers went up from roughly 21 to 40, but not significantly.

With the Oncomine TCR Beta short-read assay, DNA from cultured CD4+ T cells was sequenced. MiXCR, applied by TCRdb to the PCR reads, yields one record per CDR3 protein. The table includes several thousand distinct CDR3 sequences, 74% detected once. V lost 5 bases to trimming and J lost 0 bases, with 5 bases between them. The CDR3 runs 13 residues. Looked up from germline, CDR1 is KGHDR and CDR2 is SFDVKD. Treatment noted: roughly ten-day PBMC culture with coronavirus spike peptide pools or control peptides (ViraFEST assay). Peptide pools at 8.5 to 10 ug/ml stimulated about 1.8 million PBMCs per well with 10 IU/ml IL-2.

Sequenced: CD4+ T cells from blood, cultured in vitro. The sequence came from a human donor who had recovered from COVID-19. The gene calls are TRBV24-1 and TRBJ2-3; D unclear. CDR3 residues: CATSVGSTDTQYF. DNA for the CDR3: TGTGCCACCAGTGTTGGAAGCACAGATACGCAGTATTTT.